The 22 T cell receptor beta chains below come from one sample, sequenced in a study of CDR3 diversity in severe acne. TCRdb re-called the PCR reads through MiXCR, storing one row per CDR3 protein. Of 79,000 or so distinct CDR3 sequences in the sample, under 55% were seen once. Sequencing was performed on blood. The origin of the receptors is a male donor with severe acne vulgaris.

Turning to this clonotype: A much more abundant neighbour one base away suggests this may be a read error. The chain is built from TRBV10-3 and TRBJ1-3, with D possibly TRBD1 on 5 matching bases. The CDR3 loop spans 16 amino acids. Germline CDR1 and CDR2: ENHRY and SYGVKD. The CDR3 nucleotides are TGTGCCACCAGTGAGCAGGGTTTTGACTCTGGAAACACCATATATTTT. It encodes CATSEQGFDSGNTIYF.

This clonotype was seen a few times. The chain is built from TRBV25-1 and TRBJ1-2; the D is unclear. V was cut by 2 bases and J by 6 bases, with 10 bases left in between. CDR1 MGHDK and CDR2 SYGVNS come from the germline V gene. The CDR3 length is 13 residues. CDR3 in amino acids: CASSEQAADGYTF. CDR3 bases: TGTGCCAGCAGTGAACAGGCAGCGGATGGCTACACCTTC.

This clonotype has just a few counts. This chain's CDR3 is CASSRQGRDNEKLFF. The CDR3 region has the DNA TGTGCCAGCAGCCGACAGGGTCGGGACAATGAAAAACTGTTTTTT. The chain has TRBV11-2 and TRBJ1-4, with 7 bases aligning to TRBD1. From germline, CDR1 is SGHAT and CDR2 FQNNGV. This CDR3 region has 15 residues. The V segment lost 5 bases and the J segment 5 bases; nucleotides outside the gene matches: 8.

In this sample, this clonotype turned up once. A much larger clone differs from this one at a single base, so this may be a read error. The genes are TRBV7-2 and TRBJ2-5; 8 bases agree with TRBD2. CDR1 is SGHTA and CDR2 is FQGNSA in the germline V gene. This CDR3 region has 14 residues. V shed 5 bases and J 5 bases; nucleotides not matched to a gene: 7. CDR3 sequence: CASSPGLAMETQYF. The CDR3 nucleotides are TGTGCCAGCAGCCCCGGACTAGCTATGGAGACCCAGTACTTC.

This clonotype was observed a single time. The chain combines TRBV19 with TRBJ1-1; D not resolved. This CDR3 has 15 residues. Germline CDR1 is LNHDA and CDR2 is SQIVND (reference sequence). The V and J ends lost 2 bases and 5 bases respectively, with 15 bases between them. The CDR3 DNA is TGTGCCAGTAGTATATTGTCCACAGCTGGGACTGAAGCTTTCTTT. Its protein product is CASSILSTAGTEAFF.

This clonotype was counted many times. The chain couples TRBV19 to TRBJ2-5; weak D call: TRBD1 (5 bases). V was clipped by 10 bases and J by 13 bases, with 13 bases between them. CDR1 LNHDA and CDR2 SQIVND come from the germline V gene (reference sequence). CDR3 length: 9 residues. The CDR3 here is CATLNRRYF. CDR3 nucleotide sequence: TGTGCCACCTTGAACAGGAGGTACTTC.

This clonotype occurred once. Given a much more abundant clone one base away, this may be a read error. The chain recombines TRBV6-2 or TRBV6-3 with TRBJ1-6; 7 positions match TRBD1. This CDR3 has 14 amino acids. Germline CDR1 is MNHEY and CDR2 is SVGEGT. CDR3 bases: TGTGCCAGCAGTTCCAGACAGGGCCGCTCACCCCACCACTTT. Translating it yields CASSSRQGRSPHHF.

The chain is built from TRBV10-3 and TRBJ1-1; D gene uncertain. Germline values: CDR1 ENHRY, CDR2 SYGVKD. Between the trimmed V and J ends, which lost 10 bases and 3 bases, there was a span of 18 bases. The CDR3 has 14 residues. The CDR3 region is CATPRGKRDTEAFF. The CDR3, as DNA: TGTGCCACCCCTCGAGGGAAGAGAGACACTGAAGCTTTCTTT.

This clonotype was seen repeatedly, ten times or more. The chain links TRBV12-3 or TRBV12-4 to TRBJ2-1, with D maybe TRBD1 (6 bases). CDR3 length: 12 residues. Trimming took 5 bases from V and 12 from J, leaving 14 bases between them. Here the CDR3 reads CASSPLGGRQFF. CDR3 DNA: TGTGCCAGCAGTCCCCTAGGGGGACGGCAGTTCTTC.

The rearrangement joins TRBV20-1 to TRBJ2-1; D is perhaps TRBD1 or TRBD2 (8 bases each). This CDR3 is 18 amino acids long. Germline-derived CDR1 and CDR2 are DFQATT and SNEGSKA (reference sequence). The CDR3 nucleotides read TGCACTCAGGGGGCCAGGGACCAGCGGGAGAGCTCCTACAATGAGCAGTTCTTC. It encodes CTQGARDQRESSYNEQFF.

The rearrangement links TRBV10-3 to TRBJ2-1; TRBD2 matches at 14 bases. Germline loops: CDR1 ENHRY, CDR2 SYGVKD. The CDR3 is 14 amino acids. V shed 3 bases and J 9 bases; nucleotides not matched to a gene: 1. This CDR3 reads CAISDGTSGSEQFF. DNA of the CDR3: TGTGCCATCAGTGACGGGACTAGCGGGAGTGAGCAGTTCTTC.

The chain joins TRBV3-1 to TRBJ1-1; 10 bases line up with TRBD1. Germline V CDR1 and CDR2: LGHDT, YNNKEL (reference sequence). V trimming: 6 bases; J trimming: 10 bases; junction bases outside the gene matches: 14. CDR3 length: 15 residues. CDR3 DNA sequence: TGTGCCAGCAGTAGTATGAGGACAGGGGGTGAACGAGCTTTCTTT. This encodes CASSSMRTGGERAFF.

This clonotype has a count of ten or more. The V call is TRBV7-9, the J call TRBJ2-1, with unresolved D. Deletions cut 5 bases from V and 9 bases from J, with 8 bases between. This CDR3 has 11 residues. Looked up from germline, CDR1 is SEHNR and CDR2 is FQNEAQ (reference sequence). The CDR3 spells CASSTGTEQFF. The CDR3 bases are TGTGCCAGCAGCACCGGAACTGAGCAGTTCTTC.

Within the sample, this clonotype is medium-sized. The chain links TRBV12-3 or TRBV12-4 to TRBJ2-7, with 9 bases that match TRBD1. The CDR3 consists of 16 residues. V gave up 1 base and J gave up 3 bases; unmatched junction bases: 7. The CDR3 is CASSLGPQGANYEQYF. The CDR3 nucleotides read TGTGCCAGCAGTTTAGGGCCACAGGGGGCGAACTACGAGCAGTACTTC.

This clonotype was detected many times. This chain links TRBV7-9 with TRBJ2-5; D remains unclear. V shed 11 bases and J shed 0 bases, with 7 bases lying between them. Per germline, CDR1 SEHNR and CDR2 FQNEAQ (reference sequence). This CDR3 comprises 11 residues. Here the CDR3 DNA reads TGTGCCGGCCTCTACCAAGAGACCCAGTACTTC. It codes for CAGLYQETQYF. The whole variable domain, filled in from reference TRBV7-9 and TRBJ2-5, reads DTGVSQNPRHKITKRGQNVTFRCDPISEHNRLYWYRQTLGQGPEFLTYFQNEAQLEKSRLLSDRFSAERPKGSFSTLEIQRTEQGDSAMYLCAGLYQETQYFGPGTRLLVL.

The J gene is TRBJ1-5, the V gene TRBV7-2; 8 nucleotides agree with TRBD1. With 5 bases clipped from V and 2 bases from J, the junction kept 5 bases outside the gene matches. The germline gives CDR1 SGHTA, CDR2 FQGNSA. The CDR3 is 15 amino acids. The CDR3: CASSPGGQGNQPQHF. In DNA form, the CDR3 reads TGTGCCAGCAGCCCAGGGGGCCAGGGCAATCAGCCCCAGCATTTT.

This clonotype was seen a few times. The chain is built from TRBV5-1 and TRBJ2-5, with TRBD1 matching 11 bases. The germline gives CDR1 SGHRS, CDR2 YFSETQ. The CDR3 is made up of 16 amino acids. V trimming: 2 bases; J trimming: 4 bases; junction bases outside the gene matches: 7. The CDR3 DNA reads TGCGCCAGCAGCTTATTACCGGGACAGGGGGGAGAGACCCAGTACTTC. Protein product: CASSLLPGQGGETQYF.

The J gene is TRBJ2-5, the V gene TRBV12-3 or TRBV12-4, with 11 bases matching TRBD1. V shed 3 bases and J 6 bases; nucleotides not matched to a gene: 9. The CDR3 contains 16 residues. CDR3 DNA: TGTGCCAGCAGTTTCCAACCCGGACAGGGGGCGCAGACCCAGTACTTC. Amino acid sequence: CASSFQPGQGAQTQYF.

This clonotype was seen ten or more times. This chain joins TRBV6-1 and TRBJ2-7; possible D gene TRBD1, 6 bases. CDR3 length: 16 amino acids. Germline assignment: CDR1 MNHNS and CDR2 SASEGT. Between the trimmed V and J ends, which lost 5 bases and 0 bases, there was a span of 17 bases. CDR3 sequence reads: CASSRQDSPNSYEQYF. CDR3 nucleotide sequence: TGTGCCAGCAGTCGTCAGGACAGCCCGAACTCCTACGAGCAGTACTTC.

The CDR3 DNA sequence: TGCAGCGTTGAAGAGGGGGGCTACGAGCAGTACTTC. This encodes CSVEEGGYEQYF. V and J are TRBV29-1 and TRBJ2-7; weak D call: TRBD2 (6 bases). Germline loops: CDR1 SQVTM, CDR2 ANQGSEA. This CDR3 is built from 12 residues. V lost 0 bases to trimming and J lost 3 bases, with 6 bases between them.

The chain links TRBV24-1 to TRBJ2-2; D remains unclear. Germline V gene sequence: CDR1 KGHDR, CDR2 SFDVKD. The V and J ends lost 4 bases and 1 base respectively, with 6 bases between them. This CDR3 is 14 amino acids long. For the CDR3, the DNA is TGTGCCACCAGTGAGTTTGAGAACACCGGGGAGCTGTTTTTT. Translated: CATSEFENTGELFF.

This clonotype was found many times. The chain is built from TRBV10-3 and TRBJ1-5; no clear D gene. Germline CDR1 reads ENHRY; CDR2 reads SYGVKD. This CDR3 contains 15 residues. With 2 bases removed from V and 1 base from J, the gap between germline ends came to 9 bases. CDR3 nucleotides: TGTGCCATCAGTGAGGAGGGTATCAGCAATCAGCCCCAGCATTTT. Residues: CAISEEGISNQPQHF.